Presented here are 3 T cell receptor beta chains from one specimen sequenced in a study of T cells in Graves' hyperthyroidism and ophthalmopathy. Authors of the study amplified TCR beta CDR3 regions from RNA transcripts. An initial round of RT-PCR targeting the TCR CDR3 relied on the HTBI primer set. TCRdb called the multiplex PCR reads again in MiXCR, with one record for every CDR3 protein. The sample lists just over 550,000 distinct CDR3 sequences; approximately 44% were seen once. The sequenced material came from peripheral blood or thyroid tissue (not recorded which). The source is a woman aged 18-29 years with Graves' hyperthyroidism.

In the case of this clonotype: This may be a read error, as it is one base from a much larger clone. The chain joins TRBV24-1 to TRBJ1-2, with D possibly being TRBD1 (6 bases). CDR1 KGHDR and CDR2 SFDVKD come from the germline V gene. The V end was cut by 5 bases, the J end by 4 bases, with 13 bases between. This CDR3 contains 14 residues. CDR3 sequence reads: CATSVLDRVYGYTF. The DNA for the CDR3 is TGTGCCACCAGTGTTCTGGACAGAGTCTATGGCTACACCTTC.

The genes are TRBV10-3 and TRBJ1-6; TRBD1 aligns across 9 bases. The V segment lost 7 bases and the J segment 8 bases; nucleotides outside the gene matches: 9. CDR1 is ENHRY and CDR2 is SYGVKD in the germline V gene. CDR3 length: 15 amino acids. The CDR3 loop is CAITEGTGIYSPLHF. In DNA, the CDR3 is TGTGCCATCACCGAAGGGACAGGGATTTATTCACCCCTCCACTTT.

This clonotype was seen many times. The chain carries TRBV7-3 and TRBJ1-2, with 8 bases identical to TRBD1. This CDR3 region has 13 residues. V lost 5 bases, J lost 8 bases, and 7 bases stayed unmatched. Germline V CDR1 and CDR2: SGHTA, FQGTGA. Here the CDR3 reads CASSPQGAGGYTF. CDR3 DNA sequence: TGTGCCAGCAGCCCTCAGGGGGCTGGAGGCTACACCTTC.